These T cell receptor beta chains were read from a single sample in a study of blood T cell repertoires in COVID-19. The table came from immunoSEQ multiplex PCR; TCRdb's copy has only in-frame clones and leaves some out. The table has approximately 250,000 clones, approximately 86% seen once. Sequenced: peripheral blood. The receptors originated from a man aged 35 to 55 with active or convalescent COVID-19. CDR3s include the opening cysteine and the closing phenylalanine or tryptophan. A D gene is named only where the DNA matches it firmly. Not every row has a clone size; where given, it reads once, few, many or a size class.

V	J	size	D	DNA	CDR3
TRBV2	TRBJ1-5	.	TRBD1	TGTGCCAGCAGTGAAGAGTTCTGGGGGACAGGGAATCAGCCCCAGCATTTT	CASSEEFWGTGNQPQHF
TRBV6-1	TRBJ2-7	.	TRBD1	TGTGCCAGCAGTGACAGGGACAGGGGGTCCCCAAGACCTATCTTC	CASSDRDRGSPRPIF
TRBV29-1	TRBJ1-3	.	TRBD1	TGCAGCGCCGACAGGGGCTCTGGAAACACCATATATTTT	CSADRGSGNTIYF
TRBV27	TRBJ2-1	.	.	TGTGCCAGCAGTCTAACTGTTGGTTACAATGAGCAGTTCTTC	CASSLTVGYNEQFF
TRBV28	TRBJ1-6	.	.	TGTGCCAGCAGTTTGGGGGGCAGCGCGGGGGCACCCCTCCACTTT	CASSLGGSAGAPLHF
TRBV4-1	TRBJ2-1	.	.	TGCGCCAGCAGCCTAAGCACAGGGCCGGAGCGACCGCAGTTCTTC	CASSLSTGPERPQFF
TRBV7-8	TRBJ1-6	few	.	TGTGCCAGCAGCTTAGCGCGCGGAGATAATTCACCCCTCCACTTT	CASSLARGDNSPLHF
TRBV5-1	TRBJ2-3	.	.	TGCGCCAGCAGCCTGGACGGAGGAAAGACAGATACGCAGTATTTT	CASSLDGGKTDTQYF
TRBV18	TRBJ2-5	.	.	TGTGCCAGCTCACCACGGGAGGCATTCCAAGAGACCCAGTACTTC	CASSPREAFQETQYF
TRBV19	TRBJ1-3	.	.	TGTGCCAGTAGCTTACAGGGTGGCTCTGGAAACACCATATATTTT	CASSLQGGSGNTIYF
TRBV9	TRBJ1-4	.	.	TGTGCCAGCAGCGGTAACTCGGTAGCTAATGAAAAACTGTTTTTT	CASSGNSVANEKLFF
TRBV2	TRBJ1-1	.	TRBD1	TGTGCCAGCAGTGGAGGACAGGGGACTGAAGCTTTCTTT	CASSGGQGTEAFF
TRBV4-1	TRBJ2-7	.	.	TGCGCCAGCAGGATGCGGGCGCTCTCCTACGAGCAGTACTTC	CASRMRALSYEQYF
TRBV2	TRBJ1-2	.	.	TGTGCCAGCAGTGAGGTTCGTACTCACCACTATGGCTACACCTTC	CASSEVRTHHYGYTF
TRBV28	TRBJ1-2	.	.	TGTGCCAGCAGTACCGGGACACCTACTAACTATGGCTACACCTTC	CASSTGTPTNYGYTF
TRBV24-1	TRBJ1-4	few	TRBD1	TGTGCCACCAGTGATACCGGGACAGGGTATAATGAAAAACTGTTTTTT	CATSDTGTGYNEKLFF
TRBV5-1	TRBJ2-2	.	.	TGCGCCAGCAGCTTCTTGGGGGCGTCGGACACCGGGGAGCTGTTTTTT	CASSFLGASDTGELFF
TRBV10-3	TRBJ1-1	few	TRBD1	TGTGCCATCACAGGGGGATGGGACACTGAAGCTTTCTTT	CAITGGWDTEAFF
TRBV6-5	TRBJ2-1	.	TRBD1	TGTGCCAGCAAAGCCGGGACAGGGGCAAATGAGCAGTTCTTC	CASKAGTGANEQFF
TRBV3-1/TRBV3-2	TRBJ1-4	.	TRBD1	TGTGCCAGCAGCCAACAACCGGGACAGGGCACCTCAAAACTGTTTTTT	CASSQQPGQGTSKLFF
TRBV5-1	TRBJ2-2	.	.	TGCGCCAGCAGCTTGGGACAGCCCACCGGGGAGCTGTTTTTT	CASSLGQPTGELFF
TRBV5-6	TRBJ2-3	.	TRBD2	TGTGCCAGCAGCTTTGGACTAGCGGGAGAAGGAGATACGCAGTATTTT	CASSFGLAGEGDTQYF
TRBV11-3	TRBJ2-7	.	.	TGTGCCAGCAGCTTCTACTACGAGCAGTACTTC	CASSFYYEQYF
TRBV9	TRBJ2-7	.	.	TGTGCCAGCAGCCAAGGTACTAGAGCTACCTACGAGCAGTACTTC	CASSQGTRATYEQYF
TRBV3-1/TRBV3-2	TRBJ1-2	.	.	TGTGCCAGCAGCCCAAGTCAGGGATATGGCTACACCTTC	CASSPSQGYGYTF